This T cell receptor (beta chain) stems from a study of CD8 T cells in ankylosing spondylitis. Points on this clonotype: Its antigen is not identified.

The CDR3 consists of 18 residues. J lost 0 bases, V lost 0 bases, and 5 bases had no gene match. The V gene's germline CDR1 is SGHAT and CDR2 FQDESV (reference sequence). Study-level points and caveats: Earlier reports found some motif variants in synovial fluid and blood in reactive arthritis. The study identified a TCR beta motif of about eight highly homologous variants that appeared characteristic of ankylosing spondylitis blood.

TCRdb ran MiXCR on the 5' RACE reads and lists one entry per CDR3 protein. The sample yields over 130,000 distinct CDR3 sequences, approximately 48% seen once. Sequencing was carried out using synovial fluid, either unsorted or a sorted T cell fraction (not recorded which). The V and J genes are TRBV11-1 and TRBJ2-2, with 9 bases aligning to TRBD1. This clonotype originated in a male donor with ankylosing spondylitis. The CDR3 nucleotides read TGTGCCAGCAGCTTAGCGAGGGGACAGGGTGCGAACACCGGGGAGCTGTTTTTT. As protein: CASSLARGQGANTGELFF.